Following are 7 T cell receptor beta chains from one sample sequenced in a study of human T cells and chemical hapten exposure. The time point denotes: patch test 2, 6 weeks after DPC sensitization. Treatment described: therapeutic diphenylcyclopropenone sensitization with weekly scalp DPC. A single record per CDR3 protein comes from TCRdb applying MiXCR to the RACE reads. The data hold 80,000 to 95,000 distinct CDR3 sequences, with 11% observed a single time. Sequences were derived from whole blood, sampled in connection with sensitization to the hapten diphenylcyclopropenone (DPC). All receptors derive from a middle-aged man with alopecia areata. Some clones in this sample may be carry-over from other donors' samples.

The chain couples TRBV5-1 to TRBJ2-2; D call uncertain. This CDR3 region has 16 residues. V lost 0 bases, J lost 4 bases, and 13 bases lay in between. The germline V gene encodes CDR1 SGHRS and CDR2 YFSETQ. CDR3 sequence reads: CASSLAVTAATGELFF. The CDR3 nucleotides read TGCGCCAGCAGCTTGGCCGTAACGGCAGCCACCGGGGAGCTGTTTTTT. Based on the CDR3 plus reference TRBV5-1 and TRBJ2-2, the full variable domain is KAGVTQTPRYLIKTRGQQVTLSCSPISGHRSVSWYQQTPGQGLQFLFEYFSETQRNKGNFPGRFSGRQFSNSRSEMNVSTLELGDSALYLCASSLAVTAATGELFFGEGSRLTVL.

This clonotype has a count of ten or more. The V gene is TRBV20-1, the J gene TRBJ2-7; weak D call: TRBD1 (5 bases). CDR3 length: 14 residues. V lost 0 bases to trimming and J lost 3 bases, with 12 bases between them. Germline-derived CDR1 and CDR2 are DFQATT and SNEGSKA (reference sequence). CDR3 coding DNA: TGCAGTGCTAGAGATCGGATAAGGGGCTACGAGCAGTACTTC. Its protein product is CSARDRIRGYEQYF.

As DNA, the CDR3 is TGTGCCAGCAGCCAAGGACTTGCGTACGAGCAGTACGTC. Residues: CASSQGLAYEQYV. The chain combines TRBV14 with TRBJ2-7, with D unresolved. Per germline, CDR1 SGHDN and CDR2 FVKESK. The CDR3 covers 13 residues. Trimming removed 1 base from V and 4 bases from J, with 8 bases in between.

This clonotype has ten or more counts. This chain uses TRBV12-3 or TRBV12-4 with TRBJ1-5; 7 positions agree with TRBD1. The CDR3 has 14 amino acids. With 6 bases clipped from V and 6 bases from J, the junction kept 8 bases outside the gene matches. The CDR3 coding sequence is TGTGCCAGCAGCCGAACAGGGGCTCGTCAGCCCCAGCATTTT. It codes for CASSRTGARQPQHF.

There are many counts of this clonotype. This sequence joins TRBV6-5 and TRBJ1-6; 8 bases fit TRBD1. The V segment lost 6 bases and the J segment 5 bases; nucleotides outside the gene matches: 6. The CDR3 spans 15 residues. The germline CDR1 and CDR2 sequences are MNHEY and SVGAGI. CDR3 DNA sequence: TGTGCCAGCAGGTCGGGGACAGGAAATAATTCACCCCTCCACTTT. Protein: CASRSGTGNNSPLHF.

This clonotype turned up a few times. The chain uses TRBV28 and TRBJ2-1, with 10 bases aligning to TRBD2. The CDR3 is 14 residues long. Germline V gene lookup returns CDR1 MDHEN and CDR2 SYDVKM. The V and J ends lost 7 bases and 8 bases, in that order; junction bases with no gene match: 8. The DNA for the CDR3 is TGTGCCAGCAATGTAGCGGGAGGAAACCATGAGCAGTTCTTC. Translating it yields CASNVAGGNHEQFF.

A remark on this clonotype: A much larger clone differs from this one at a single base, so this may be a read error. The gene calls are TRBV12-3 or TRBV12-4 and TRBJ1-2, with D tentatively TRBD1 (6 bases). The CDR3 is 12 amino acids. CDR3 sequence: CAGSFGQTGYTF. The CDR3 bases are TGTGCCGGCAGTTTCGGACAGACTGGCTACACCTTC.